Each of the 15 T cell receptor beta chains below was sequenced from the same sample in a study of T-cell reconstitution after alpha-beta-depleted transplantation in children. Unique molecular identifiers tagged the TCRbeta library. A single record per CDR3 protein comes from TCRdb applying MiXCR to the PCR reads. The sample has about 580,000 distinct CDR3 sequences; 25% to 30% are singletons. This specimen was PBMCs, taken before TCRalphabeta/CD19-depleted stem cell transplant. Receptor source: a boy under two years old with Wiskott-Aldrich syndrome, due to receive a stem cell transplant.

This clonotype was counted only a few times. This chain uses TRBV27 with TRBJ1-1; perhaps TRBD1 as D (6 bases). V gave up 5 bases and J gave up 0 bases, with 13 bases separating them. Germline CDR1 and CDR2: MNHEY and SMNVEV (reference sequence). The CDR3 contains 15 residues. The CDR3 sequence: CASSPDTGMNTEAFF. In DNA, the CDR3 is TGTGCCAGCAGTCCCGACACAGGGATGAACACTGAAGCTTTCTTT.

There are a few counts of this clonotype. The chain joins TRBV5-1 to TRBJ2-5, with D perhaps TRBD1 (6 bases). V shed 4 bases and J shed 1 base, with 11 bases lying between them. There are 14 residues in the CDR3. CDR1 is SGHRS and CDR2 is YFSETQ in the germline V gene. This CDR3 is CASSPGQIQETQYF. Written as DNA, the CDR3 is TGCGCCAGCAGCCCTGGACAGATCCAAGAGACCCAGTACTTC. The entire variable domain, with the rest obtained from reference TRBV5-1 and TRBJ2-5, is as follows: KAGVTQTPRYLIKTRGQQVTLSCSPISGHRSVSWYQQTPGQGLQFLFEYFSETQRNKGNFPGRFSGRQFSNSRSEMNVSTLELGDSALYLCASSPGQIQETQYFGPGTRLLVL.

The chain couples TRBV5-8 to TRBJ2-1; no firm D call. CDR1 and CDR2 from the germline V gene are SGHTS and YDEGEE. The V gene lost 4 bases and the J gene lost 12 bases, with 11 bases spanning the gap. The CDR3 loop spans 11 amino acids. The CDR3 region has the DNA TGTGCCAGCAGCGGGGATCCTCGGCAGTTCTTC. It translates to CASSGDPRQFF.

The rearrangement links TRBV12-3 or TRBV12-4 to TRBJ2-5; D is ambiguous. The CDR3 length is 15 residues. Trimming cost V 5 bases and J 3 bases, with 16 bases left between them. For the CDR3, the DNA is TGTGCCAGCAGTCTAGTCTTGAGGACCGAAGAGACCCAGTACTTC. Amino acids: CASSLVLRTEETQYF.

This clonotype was found a few times. The V gene is TRBV20-1, the J gene TRBJ1-1, with D hard to call. The CDR3 is made up of 13 amino acids. V dropped 3 bases and J dropped 7 bases, with 15 bases sitting between them. The germline gives CDR1 DFQATT, CDR2 SNEGSKA (reference sequence). CDR3 protein: CSASVGSGLEAFF. CDR3 nucleotide sequence: TGCAGTGCTAGTGTGGGGTCCGGGCTTGAAGCTTTCTTT.

There are a few counts of this clonotype. The chain recombines TRBV20-1 with TRBJ2-3; a possible D gene is TRBD2 (6 bases). Germline V CDR1 and CDR2: DFQATT, SNEGSKA (reference sequence). V was trimmed by 3 bases and J by 6 bases, leaving 13 bases between them. The CDR3 consists of 13 residues. The CDR3 protein is CSASSAGKDTQYF. Here the CDR3 DNA reads TGCAGTGCTAGCTCTGCGGGAAAGGATACGCAGTATTTT.

This clonotype appeared a few times. The chain couples TRBV10-3 to TRBJ2-1; 12 bases are shared with TRBD2. V shed 4 bases, J shed 7 bases, and the junction held 2 bases outside the gene matches. CDR1 is ENHRY, CDR2 SYGVKD, per germline. CDR3 length equals 14 residues. The DNA for the CDR3 is TGTGCCATCAGTGGAACTAGCGGGAGGAATGAGCAGTTCTTC. Translation: CAISGTSGRNEQFF.

CDR3 nucleotide sequence: TGTGCCAGCAGTGAAAGGGGGGGCCGCGAGCAGTACTTC. It encodes CASSERGGREQYF. The chain is built from TRBV25-1 and TRBJ2-7, with a tentative D call TRBD2 (7 bases). The germline V and J ends were trimmed by 2 bases and 6 bases, with 11 bases remaining between them. The CDR3 is 13 amino acids. Germline loops: CDR1 MGHDK, CDR2 SYGVNS.

The sample holds a few counts of this clonotype. This chain connects TRBV20-1 to TRBJ1-5, with a weak D call TRBD1 (6 bases). V was shortened by 6 bases and J by 11 bases, with 23 bases between the two germline ends. There are 14 residues in the CDR3. CDR1 is DFQATT and CDR2 is SNEGSKA in the germline V gene (reference sequence). CDR3 coding DNA: TGCAGTGCGCCGACACAGGGCCTCGGGGGGGCCCAGCATTTT. Residues: CSAPTQGLGGAQHF.

On this clonotype itself: The junction differs from germline at one of its ends, possibly a read error. The V and J genes are TRBV20-1 and TRBJ2-7; D may match TRBD1 or TRBD2 (5 bases each). The CDR3 contains 14 residues. Germline lookup yields CDR1 DFQATT and CDR2 SNEGSKA (reference sequence). CDR3: CSATGTLDRYEQYF. The CDR3, as DNA: TGCAGCGCTACCGGGACGCTTGACCGCTACGAGCAGTACTTC.

The table lists this clonotype with a few counts. This sequence joins TRBV29-1 and TRBJ1-2; 9 positions agree with TRBD1. Losses at the gene ends were 4 bases for V and 6 bases for J; bases not matched to a gene: 6. Germline-derived CDR1 and CDR2 are SQVTM and ANQGSEA. The CDR3 is 13 amino acids. Here the CDR3 DNA reads TGCAGCGTTGTCAGAGGGACAGGGAATGGCTACACCTTC. It codes for CSVVRGTGNGYTF. The whole variable domain, remainder taken from reference TRBV29-1 and TRBJ1-2, is SAVISQKPSRDICQRGTSLTIQCQVDSQVTMMFWYRQQPGQSLTLIATANQGSEATYESGFVIDKFPISRPNLTFSTLTVSNMSPEDSSIYLCSVVRGTGNGYTFGSGTRLTVV.

This clonotype turned up a few times. The V call is TRBV2, the J call TRBJ2-1, with 12 bases aligning to TRBD2. Germline V lookup: CDR1 SNHLY, CDR2 FYNNEI. The CDR3 loop spans 16 amino acids. Trimming at V came to 8 bases and at J to 1 base, leaving 6 bases not matched to a gene. The CDR3 loop reads CASSASGRASYNEQFF. The CDR3 DNA reads as TGTGCCAGCTCGGCTAGCGGGAGGGCGTCCTACAATGAGCAGTTCTTC.

This clonotype showed up just a few times. The V gene is TRBV4-2, the J gene TRBJ2-2, with D perhaps matching TRBD1 (6 bases). Germline V gene sequence: CDR1 LGHNA, CDR2 YNFKEQ. V lost 4 bases to trimming and J lost 2 bases, with 14 bases between them. This CDR3 is built from 16 residues. The CDR3 reads CASSPQGTINTGELFF. The CDR3 DNA sequence: TGTGCCAGCAGCCCTCAGGGGACGATCAACACCGGGGAGCTGTTTTTT.

In this sample, this clonotype turned up a few times. The chain carries TRBV5-1 and TRBJ2-7; 7 bases match TRBD1. V gave up 3 bases and J gave up 2 bases; unmatched junction bases: 8. Germline assignment: CDR1 SGHRS and CDR2 YFSETQ. The CDR3 sequence is 15 residues long. The CDR3 DNA is TGCGCCAGCAGCTGGGGGACAGATTCTACCTACGAGCAGTACTTC. Translation gives CASSWGTDSTYEQYF.

The chain joins TRBV20-1 to TRBJ2-1; TRBD2 is a possible D gene (5 bases). V was clipped by 1 base and J by 4 bases, with 14 bases between them. In germline, CDR1 is DFQATT, CDR2 SNEGSKA (reference sequence). This CDR3 is built from 15 residues. The CDR3 sequence is CSARAAGRLYNEQFF. For the CDR3, the DNA is TGCAGTGCTAGAGCGGCGGGCCGTCTTTACAATGAGCAGTTCTTC.